The 8 T cell receptor beta chains in this list originate from one sample, sequenced in a study of T cells after yellow fever vaccination. TCRdb ran MiXCR on the 5' RACE reads and lists one entry per CDR3 protein. The table lists 450,000 to 550,000 distinct CDR3 sequences, 21% of them singletons. The source was PBMCs, collected less than 25 days after the first yellow fever vaccination. These receptor sequences come from a young man who received the YFV17D yellow fever vaccine.

This chain joins TRBV5-1 and TRBJ2-1; the D gene could be TRBD1 or TRBD2 (5 bases each). V was trimmed by 5 bases and J by 6 bases, leaving 24 bases between them. The CDR3 runs to 17 residues. CDR1 and CDR2 (germline): SGHRS, YFSETQ. The CDR3, as DNA: TGCGCCAGCAGAGGCCCAGACGGGGCACCTTTTATCAATGAGCAGTTCTTC. Its translation: CASRGPDGAPFINEQFF.

The V call is TRBV5-1, the J call TRBJ1-2, with 8 bases matching TRBD1. The CDR3 contains 14 residues. J was trimmed by 6 bases and V by 4 bases; bases with no gene match: 8. Germline V CDR1 and CDR2: SGHRS, YFSETQ. Written as DNA, the CDR3 is TGCGCCAGCAGCCCGTTGACAGGGGTTGATGGCTACACCTTC. Encoded protein: CASSPLTGVDGYTF.

This clonotype was counted only a few times. The chain is built from TRBV7-9 and TRBJ2-2; perhaps TRBD1 as D (6 bases). Germline values: CDR1 SEHNR, CDR2 FQNEAQ (reference sequence). Trimming removed 10 bases from V and 0 bases from J, with 15 bases in between. The CDR3 consists of 15 residues. The CDR3 bases are TGTGCCACCGGGACAACCGCTTCGAACACCGGGGAGCTGTTTTTT. Residues: CATGTTASNTGELFF.

This clonotype has only a few counts. This chain links TRBV15 with TRBJ1-2; no clear D gene. Germline V lookup: CDR1 LNHNV, CDR2 YYDKDF (reference sequence). This CDR3 comprises 13 residues. The V end lost 1 base, the J end lost 3 bases, and 6 bases lay between the germline ends. For the CDR3, the DNA is TGTGCCACCAGCAGAGGACTGGACTATGGCTACACCTTC. Translated: CATSRGLDYGYTF.

This clonotype was seen a handful of times. This chain joins TRBV6-1 and TRBJ1-1; perhaps TRBD1 as D (6 bases). The germline gives CDR1 MNHNS, CDR2 SASEGT. The CDR3 totals 13 residues. V dropped 2 bases and J dropped 8 bases, with 12 bases sitting between them. The CDR3 nucleotides read TGTGCCAGCAGTGAAACGGGCAGGGGAGAAGCTTTCTTT. It is translated as CASSETGRGEAFF.

The chain carries TRBV20-1 and TRBJ2-7, with D tentatively TRBD2 (5 bases). CDR3 length equals 13 residues. Trimming took off 2 bases at V and 0 bases at J, with 8 bases between the two ends. Germline lookup yields CDR1 DFQATT and CDR2 SNEGSKA (reference sequence). The CDR3 nucleotides read TGCAGTGCTAGACTGGGGAGCTCCTACGAGCAGTACTTC. It yields the protein CSARLGSSYEQYF.

V and J are TRBV12-3 or TRBV12-4 and TRBJ2-2; 7 nucleotides agree with TRBD1. The J segment lost 4 bases and the V segment lost 4 bases, leaving 6 bases of the junction unmatched. This CDR3 region has 15 residues. Written as DNA, the CDR3 is TGTGCCAGCAGTTCAACAGGGGCGGGCACCGGGGAGCTGTTTTTT. This translates into CASSSTGAGTGELFF.

This clonotype was detected only a few times. This chain joins TRBV12-3 or TRBV12-4 and TRBJ2-6, with unresolved D. Deletions cut 6 bases from V and 0 bases from J, with 9 bases between. The CDR3 sequence is 15 residues long. The CDR3 here is CASSPASSGANVLTF. CDR3 nucleotide sequence: TGTGCCAGCAGCCCCGCCAGCTCTGGGGCCAACGTCCTGACTTTC.